The clone carrying this T cell receptor (beta chain) turned up a few times. Its cognate antigen is unknown. V was shortened by 2 bases and J by 5 bases, with 12 bases between the two germline ends. This CDR3 is 15 amino acids long. After 5'RACE with constant-segment primers, TCR alpha and TCR beta cDNA libraries carrying sample barcodes and UMIs were obtained. TCRdb re-called the 5' RACE reads with MiXCR, one entry per CDR3 protein. The sample has about 440,000 distinct CDR3 sequences, roughly 20% seen once. The sample is drawn from a study of T-cell memory formation after mild COVID-19. Study information: TCR clusters were mostly donor specific.

Study results and caveats: Contracting clones, day 15 to 85, had balanced CD4/CD8, and later expanders favored CD4+. For contracting clones, CD4+ ones sat mainly in CM and EM, CD8+ in EMRA.

V usage is TRBV12-3 or TRBV12-4 and J usage is TRBJ2-2; the D gene is possibly TRBD1 (5 bases). Material: PBMCs or a T cell subset sorted from them (not recorded which). This TCR derives from an adult woman who had mild COVID-19 (a few samples of this study predate the infection). Cell type and time point are not known. CDR3 sequence (DNA): TGTGCCAGCAGTTTAACAGGACCGAGAACCGGGGAGCTGTTTTTT. Translating it yields CASSLTGPRTGELFF.